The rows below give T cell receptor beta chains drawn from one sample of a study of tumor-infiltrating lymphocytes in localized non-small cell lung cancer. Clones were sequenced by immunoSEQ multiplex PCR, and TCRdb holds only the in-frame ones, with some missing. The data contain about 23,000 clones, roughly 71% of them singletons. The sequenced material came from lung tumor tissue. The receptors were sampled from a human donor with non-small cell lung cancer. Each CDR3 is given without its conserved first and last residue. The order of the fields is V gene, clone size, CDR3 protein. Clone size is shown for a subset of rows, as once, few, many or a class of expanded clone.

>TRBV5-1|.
ASSPGTATNEKLF
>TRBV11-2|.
ASSLAGDGETQY
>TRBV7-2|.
ASSLGLAVEQY
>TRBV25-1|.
ASKREYYNEQF
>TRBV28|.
ASSLHDESEQY
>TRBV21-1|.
ASSNPWAGQADYGYT
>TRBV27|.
ASSLRGNQPQH
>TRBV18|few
ASSPTRAHPKQETQY
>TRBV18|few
ASSPGHTSTDTQY
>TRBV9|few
ASSVDPGTYTGELF
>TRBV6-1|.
ASSEQGLFPSYEQY
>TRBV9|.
ASSVSGSYFSTDTQY
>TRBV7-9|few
ASSSDSEKLF
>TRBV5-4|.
ASSVGPLPSYEQY
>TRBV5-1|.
ASSLRGESTGELF
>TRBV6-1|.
ASSVQGSGGTYNEQF
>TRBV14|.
ASSQDHRGSGSYEQY
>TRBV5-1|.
ASSLEPGLSSYEQF